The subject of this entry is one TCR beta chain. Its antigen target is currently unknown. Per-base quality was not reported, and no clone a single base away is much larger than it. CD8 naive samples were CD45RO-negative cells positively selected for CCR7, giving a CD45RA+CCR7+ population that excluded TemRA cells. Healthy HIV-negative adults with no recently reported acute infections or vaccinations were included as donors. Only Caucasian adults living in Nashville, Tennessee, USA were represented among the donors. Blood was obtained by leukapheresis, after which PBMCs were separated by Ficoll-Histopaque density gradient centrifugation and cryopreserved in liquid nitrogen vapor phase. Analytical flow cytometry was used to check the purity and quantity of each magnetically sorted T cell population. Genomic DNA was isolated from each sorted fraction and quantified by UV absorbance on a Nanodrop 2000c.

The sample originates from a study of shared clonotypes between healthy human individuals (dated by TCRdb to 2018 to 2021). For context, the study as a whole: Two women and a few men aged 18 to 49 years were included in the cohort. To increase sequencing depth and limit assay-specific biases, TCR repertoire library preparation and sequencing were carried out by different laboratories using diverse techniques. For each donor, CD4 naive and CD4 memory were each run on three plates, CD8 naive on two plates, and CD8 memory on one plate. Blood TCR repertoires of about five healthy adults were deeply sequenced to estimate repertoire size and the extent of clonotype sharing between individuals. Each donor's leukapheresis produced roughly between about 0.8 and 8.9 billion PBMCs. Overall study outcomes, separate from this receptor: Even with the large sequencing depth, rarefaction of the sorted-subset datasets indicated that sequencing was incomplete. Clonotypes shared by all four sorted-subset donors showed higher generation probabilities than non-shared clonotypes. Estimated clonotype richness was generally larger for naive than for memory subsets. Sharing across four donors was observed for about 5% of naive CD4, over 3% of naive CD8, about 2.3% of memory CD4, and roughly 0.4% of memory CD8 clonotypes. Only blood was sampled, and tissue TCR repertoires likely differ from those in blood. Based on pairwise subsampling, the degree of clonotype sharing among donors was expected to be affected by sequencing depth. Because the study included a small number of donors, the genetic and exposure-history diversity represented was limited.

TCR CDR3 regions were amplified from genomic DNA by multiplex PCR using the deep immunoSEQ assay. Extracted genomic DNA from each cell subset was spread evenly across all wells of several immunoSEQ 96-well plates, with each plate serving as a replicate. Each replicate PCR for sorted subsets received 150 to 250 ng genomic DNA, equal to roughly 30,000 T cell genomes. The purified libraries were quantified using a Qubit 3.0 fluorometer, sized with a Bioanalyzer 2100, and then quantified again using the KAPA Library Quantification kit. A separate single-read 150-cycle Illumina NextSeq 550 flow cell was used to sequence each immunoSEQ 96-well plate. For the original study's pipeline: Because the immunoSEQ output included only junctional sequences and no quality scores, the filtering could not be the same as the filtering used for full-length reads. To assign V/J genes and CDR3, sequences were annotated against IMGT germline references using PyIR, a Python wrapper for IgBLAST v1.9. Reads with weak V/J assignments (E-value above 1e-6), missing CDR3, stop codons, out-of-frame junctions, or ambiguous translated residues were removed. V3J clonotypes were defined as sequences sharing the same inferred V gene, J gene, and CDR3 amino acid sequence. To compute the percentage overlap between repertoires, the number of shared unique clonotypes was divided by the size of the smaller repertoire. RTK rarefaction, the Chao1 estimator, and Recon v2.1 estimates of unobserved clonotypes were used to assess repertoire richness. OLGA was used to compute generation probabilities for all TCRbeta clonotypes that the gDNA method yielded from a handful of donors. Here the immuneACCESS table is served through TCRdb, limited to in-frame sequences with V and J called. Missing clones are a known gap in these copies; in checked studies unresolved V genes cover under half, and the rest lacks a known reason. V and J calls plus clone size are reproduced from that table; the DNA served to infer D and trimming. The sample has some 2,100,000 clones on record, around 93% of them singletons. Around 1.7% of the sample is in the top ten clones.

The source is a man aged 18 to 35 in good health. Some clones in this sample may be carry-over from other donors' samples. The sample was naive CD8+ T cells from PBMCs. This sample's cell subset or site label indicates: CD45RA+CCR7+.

The nucleotides are TGTGCCAGCAGCCCGGACGCAAATGAGCAGTTCTTC. Its protein product is CASSPDANEQFF. The chain is encoded by TRBV4-2 joined to TRBJ2-1; the D gene lacks a confident call. CDR1 and CDR2 (LGHNA, YNFKEQ) derive from the germline V gene. Spanning cysteine to phenylalanine, the CDR3 consists of 12 amino acids. Just the 36-base CDR3 DNA is kept, in frame starting at base 1. Between the V and J ends, shortened by 4 bases and 7 bases respectively, the junction contains 8 bases.